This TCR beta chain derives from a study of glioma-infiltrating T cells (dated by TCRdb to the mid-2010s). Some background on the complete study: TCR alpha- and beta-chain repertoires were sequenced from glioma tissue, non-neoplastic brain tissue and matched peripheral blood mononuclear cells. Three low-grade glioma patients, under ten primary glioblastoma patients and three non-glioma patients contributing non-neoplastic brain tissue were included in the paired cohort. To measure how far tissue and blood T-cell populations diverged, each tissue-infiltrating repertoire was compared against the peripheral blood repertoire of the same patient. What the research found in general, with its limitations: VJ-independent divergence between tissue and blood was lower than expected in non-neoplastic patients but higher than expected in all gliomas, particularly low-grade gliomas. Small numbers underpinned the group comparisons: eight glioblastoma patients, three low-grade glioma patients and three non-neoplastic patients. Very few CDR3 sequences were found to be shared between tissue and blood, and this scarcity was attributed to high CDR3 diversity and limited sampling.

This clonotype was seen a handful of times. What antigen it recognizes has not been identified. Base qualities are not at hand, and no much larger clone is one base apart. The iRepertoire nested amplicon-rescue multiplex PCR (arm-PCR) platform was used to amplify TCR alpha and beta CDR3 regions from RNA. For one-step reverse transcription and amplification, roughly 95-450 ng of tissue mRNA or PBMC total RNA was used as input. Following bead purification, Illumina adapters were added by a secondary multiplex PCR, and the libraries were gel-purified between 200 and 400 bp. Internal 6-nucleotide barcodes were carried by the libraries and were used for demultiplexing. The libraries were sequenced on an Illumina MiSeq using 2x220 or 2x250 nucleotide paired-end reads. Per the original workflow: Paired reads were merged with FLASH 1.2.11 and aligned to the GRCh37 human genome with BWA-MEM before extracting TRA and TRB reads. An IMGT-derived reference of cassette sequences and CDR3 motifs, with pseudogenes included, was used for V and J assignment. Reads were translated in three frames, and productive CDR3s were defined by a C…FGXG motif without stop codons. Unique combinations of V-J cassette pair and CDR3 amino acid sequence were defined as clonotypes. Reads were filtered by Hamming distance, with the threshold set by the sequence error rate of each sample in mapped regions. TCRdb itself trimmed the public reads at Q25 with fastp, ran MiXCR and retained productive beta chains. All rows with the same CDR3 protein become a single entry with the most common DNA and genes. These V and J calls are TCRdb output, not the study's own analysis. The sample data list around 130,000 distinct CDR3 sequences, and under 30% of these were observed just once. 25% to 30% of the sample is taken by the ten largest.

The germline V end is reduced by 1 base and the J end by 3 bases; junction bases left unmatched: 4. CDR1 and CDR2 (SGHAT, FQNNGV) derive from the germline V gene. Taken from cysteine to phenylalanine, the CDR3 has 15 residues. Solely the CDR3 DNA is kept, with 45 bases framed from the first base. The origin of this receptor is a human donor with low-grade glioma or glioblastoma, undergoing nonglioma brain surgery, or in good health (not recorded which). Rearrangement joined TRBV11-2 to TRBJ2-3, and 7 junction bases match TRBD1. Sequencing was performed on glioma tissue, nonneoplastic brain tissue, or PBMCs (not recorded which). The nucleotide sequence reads TGTGCCAGCAGCTTAGTGGGACAGAGAACAGATACGCAGTATTTT. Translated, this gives CASSLVGQRTDTQYF.